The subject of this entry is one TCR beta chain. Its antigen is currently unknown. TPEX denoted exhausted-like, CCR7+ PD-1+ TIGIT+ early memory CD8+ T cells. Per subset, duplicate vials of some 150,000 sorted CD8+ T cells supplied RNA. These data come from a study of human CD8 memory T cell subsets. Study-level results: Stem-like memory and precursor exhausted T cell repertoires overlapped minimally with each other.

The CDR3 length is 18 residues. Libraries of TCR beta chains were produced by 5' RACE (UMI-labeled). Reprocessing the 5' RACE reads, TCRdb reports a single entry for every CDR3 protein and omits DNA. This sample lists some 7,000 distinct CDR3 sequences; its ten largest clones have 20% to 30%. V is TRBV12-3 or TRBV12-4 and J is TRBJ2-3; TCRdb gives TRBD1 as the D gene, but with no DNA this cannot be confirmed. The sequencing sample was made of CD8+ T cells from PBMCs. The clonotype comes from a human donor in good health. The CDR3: CASSSVITGDEFSDTQYF.